This passage covers 26 T cell receptor beta chains from one sample sequenced in a study of blood T cells in healthy people across ages. Next came a second PCR, run for about 6 to 11 cycles, which used a sample-barcoded 5' primer along with a J-beta primer mix. TCRdb re-called the 5' RACE reads with MiXCR, one entry per CDR3 protein. The repertoire includes hundreds of thousands of distinct CDR3 sequences, around 62% of them detected once, and around a quarter sits in the top ten. Source material: blood. The source is a man aged 25-40 years in good health.

The chain has TRBV29-1 and TRBJ2-3; D perhaps matches TRBD2 (6 bases). The V gene's germline CDR1 is SQVTM and CDR2 ANQGSEA. CDR3 size: 14 residues. V lost 5 bases to trimming and J lost 0 bases, with 12 bases between them. The CDR3 protein is CSVSPGTSTDTQYF. Here the CDR3 DNA reads TGCAGCGTTAGTCCCGGGACTAGCACAGATACGCAGTATTTT.

The rearrangement links TRBV7-8 to TRBJ2-1, with TRBD2 as a possible D gene (7 bases). CDR3 length: 16 amino acids. Looked up from germline, CDR1 is SGHVS and CDR2 is FQNEAQ. Between the trimmed V and J ends, which lost 1 base and 7 bases, there was a span of 17 bases. CDR3: CASSLVYHAGANEQFF. The DNA of the CDR3 is TGTGCCAGCAGCTTAGTTTATCACGCGGGGGCTAATGAGCAGTTCTTC. The full variable domain, with the rest looked up from reference TRBV7-8 and TRBJ2-1, is GAGVSQSPRYKVAKRGQDVALRCDPISGHVSLFWYQQALGQGPEFLTYFQNEAQLDKSGLPSDRFFAERPEGSVSTLKIQRTQQEDSAVYLCASSLVYHAGANEQFFGPGTRLTVL.

The table lists this clonotype with a few counts. The CDR3 DNA reads TGTGCCAGCAGTCCTGACAGGGGCCATGGCTACACCTTC. Translation: CASSPDRGHGYTF. The rearrangement links TRBV6-6 to TRBJ1-2, with 8 bases lining up with TRBD1. Per germline, CDR1 MNHNY and CDR2 SVGAGI (reference sequence). V gave up 5 bases and J gave up 6 bases; unmatched junction bases: 5. The CDR3 extends over 13 amino acids.

The rearrangement uses TRBV3-1 and TRBJ1-5, with D unresolved. Germline V lookup: CDR1 LGHDT, CDR2 YNNKEL (reference sequence). V lost 0 bases to trimming and J lost 5 bases, with 5 bases between them. The length of the CDR3 is 13 residues. CDR3 bases: TGTGCCAGCAGCCAAGACAGATATCAGCCCCAGCATTTT. Protein sequence: CASSQDRYQPQHF.

There are a few counts of this clonotype. The chain links TRBV29-1 to TRBJ2-7; the D gene is possibly TRBD2 (5 bases). The CDR3 is 13 residues long. V was shortened by 3 bases and J by 1 base, with 10 bases between the two germline ends. Germline V gene data show CDR1 as SQVTM and CDR2 as ANQGSEA. This chain's CDR3 is CSVEAGGSYEQYF. CDR3 nucleotide sequence: TGCAGCGTTGAGGCAGGAGGATCCTACGAGCAGTACTTC.

This chain uses TRBV27 with TRBJ2-5; 10 bases are a match to TRBD1. Near its end, the DNA agrees better with TRBJ2-7, so the J call may be wrong. The germline CDR1 and CDR2 sequences are MNHEY and SMNVEV (reference sequence). The CDR3 covers 16 residues. The chain's CDR3 is CASYPTGGAVWGEQYF. The CDR3 nucleotides read TGTGCCAGCTACCCGACAGGGGGCGCGGTTTGGGGCGAGCAGTACTTC.

The chain employs TRBV28 and TRBJ1-4; no clear D gene. The length of the CDR3 is 16 residues. CDR1 and CDR2 (germline): MDHEN, SYDVKM. V dropped 1 base and J dropped 3 bases, with 12 bases sitting between them. CDR3 residues: CASSLFGVLANEKLFF. CDR3 bases: TGTGCCAGCAGTTTATTCGGGGTATTGGCTAATGAAAAACTGTTTTTT. Variable domain in full (rest from reference TRBV28 and TRBJ1-4): DVKVTQSSRYLVKRTGEKVFLECVQDMDHENMFWYRQDPGLGLRLIYFSYDVKMKEKGDIPEGYSVSREKKERFSLILESASTNQTSMYLCASSLFGVLANEKLFFGSGTQLSVL.

The CDR3 region has the DNA TGTGCCAGCAGCCAAACAGGGGCCACCTACGAGCAGTACTTC. Translating it yields CASSQTGATYEQYF. The rearrangement joins TRBV3-1 to TRBJ2-7, with 7 nucleotides matching TRBD1. The junction had 3 bases not matched to a gene; V was cut back by 2 bases and J by 2 bases. This CDR3 is built from 14 residues. In germline, CDR1 is LGHDT, CDR2 YNNKEL (reference sequence).

The chain recombines TRBV9 with TRBJ1-1; 8 bases map to TRBD1. This CDR3 is built from 15 residues. V shed 4 bases and J 0 bases; nucleotides not matched to a gene: 5. Germline V gives CDR1 SGDLS, CDR2 YYNGEE. The DNA for the CDR3 is TGTGCCAGCAGCTCAGGGGGCGGATTGAACACTGAAGCTTTCTTT. This gives the protein CASSSGGGLNTEAFF.

A few counts support this clonotype. The V gene is TRBV4-3, the J gene TRBJ1-4; D perhaps matches TRBD1 (5 bases). Germline V CDR1 and CDR2: LGHNA, YSLEER. V dropped 0 bases and J dropped 4 bases, with 9 bases sitting between them. This CDR3 spans 15 amino acids. CDR3 sequence (DNA): TGCGCCAGCAGCCAAGAAGGCAGGGATAATGAAAAACTGTTTTTT. It is translated as CASSQEGRDNEKLFF.

There are a few counts of this clonotype. The V call is TRBV20-1, the J call TRBJ2-7, with TRBD1 as a possible D gene (6 bases). V lost 3 bases, J lost 7 bases, and 16 bases lay in between. This CDR3 spans 13 amino acids. CDR1 and CDR2 (germline): DFQATT, SNEGSKA (reference sequence). CDR3 in DNA: TGCAGTGCTAGGGAAATGGGACAAGGGGAGCAGTACTTC. It translates to CSAREMGQGEQYF.

This clonotype was picked up a small number of times. The CDR3 sequence is CSVAGLAGLQGYEQFF. The CDR3 coding sequence is TGCAGCGTCGCGGGGTTAGCGGGACTACAAGGGTATGAGCAGTTCTTC. V is TRBV29-1 and J is TRBJ2-1; 8 bases are a match to TRBD2. This CDR3 is built from 16 residues. The germline gives CDR1 SQVTM, CDR2 ANQGSEA. The V segment lost 6 bases and the J segment 8 bases; nucleotides outside the gene matches: 18.

This clonotype was picked up one time. The rearrangement joins TRBV6-6 to TRBJ2-5, with 12 bases matching TRBD1. The tail of the sequence fits TRBJ2-7 better, so the J call may be wrong. The V gene's germline CDR1 is MNHNY and CDR2 SVGAGI (reference sequence). The CDR3 is 15 residues long. In DNA, the CDR3 is TGTGCCAGCGAGGGACAGGGGGCTAGTGGCTACGAGCAGTACTTC. Protein product: CASEGQGASGYEQYF.

V usage is TRBV4-2 and J usage is TRBJ2-4; no clear D. Between the trimmed V and J ends, which lost 0 bases and 7 bases, there was a span of 10 bases. CDR3 size: 14 residues. Germline CDR1 LGHNA, CDR2 YNFKEQ. This chain's CDR3 is CASSQEGSFNIQYF. The CDR3 DNA sequence: TGTGCCAGCAGCCAAGAAGGTAGCTTTAACATTCAGTACTTC.

The J gene is TRBJ1-1, the V gene TRBV30; 8 bases line up with TRBD1. The CDR3 consists of 14 residues. Germline CDR1 reads GTSNPN; CDR2 reads SVGIG (reference sequence). Losses at the gene ends were 0 bases for V and 6 bases for J; bases not matched to a gene: 6. The CDR3 nucleotides read TGTGCCTGGAGTGTCGGACAGGGTGTCCCTGAAGCTTTCTTT. This translates into CAWSVGQGVPEAFF.

The table lists this clonotype with a few counts. V gene TRBV10-3 combines with J gene TRBJ2-7, with no clear D. V dropped 6 bases and J dropped 6 bases, with 9 bases sitting between them. The CDR3 contains 11 residues. The germline gives CDR1 ENHRY, CDR2 SYGVKD. The CDR3 nucleotides read TGTGCCATCAGGCAGGAGAGCGAGCAGTACTTC. Amino acid sequence: CAIRQESEQYF.

The chain couples TRBV7-3 to TRBJ1-1; D is unresolved. Trimming removed 4 bases at V and 7 bases at J, with 10 bases between. The CDR3 is 12 residues long. The germline CDR1 and CDR2 sequences are SGHTA and FQGTGA. CDR3 DNA: TGTGCCAGCAGCTCAGGTGGAGGTGAAGCTTTCTTT. Amino acid sequence: CASSSGGGEAFF. Filled out from reference TRBV7-3 and TRBJ1-1, the complete variable domain reads GAGVSQTPSNKVTEKGKYVELRCDPISGHTALYWYRQSLGQGPEFLIYFQGTGAADDSGLPNDRFFAVRPEGSVSTLKIQRTERGDSAVYLCASSSGGGEAFFGQGTRLTVV.

V usage is TRBV10-3 and J usage is TRBJ1-2, with D tentatively TRBD1 (5 bases). V was shortened by 3 bases and J by 8 bases, with 13 bases between the two germline ends. The CDR3 is made up of 13 amino acids. In germline, CDR1 is ENHRY, CDR2 SYGVKD. CDR3 nucleotides: TGTGCCATCAGTGACAGACCCGAGGGGGGCTACACCTTC. The encoded protein is CAISDRPEGGYTF.

J is TRBJ2-5 and V is TRBV28; D possibly matches TRBD1 or TRBD2 (5 bases each). The germline CDR1 and CDR2 sequences are MDHEN and SYDVKM. V was clipped by 11 bases and J by 4 bases, with 17 bases between them. The CDR3 totals 13 residues. The CDR3 reads CASATRGGETQYF. CDR3 sequence (DNA): TGTGCCTCCGCAACCCGTGGGGGAGAGACCCAGTACTTC.

In this sample, this clonotype turned up many times. The chain recombines TRBV29-1 with TRBJ2-4; D is perhaps TRBD1 or TRBD2 (5 bases each). Trimming took 4 bases from V and 5 from J, leaving 12 bases between them. CDR1 is SQVTM, CDR2 ANQGSEA, per germline. This CDR3 has 13 residues. The CDR3 DNA is TGCAGCGTTGGAGGGGACGGGGAAAACATTCAGTACTTC. This sequence encodes CSVGGDGENIQYF. Filled out from reference TRBV29-1 and TRBJ2-4, the complete variable domain reads SAVISQKPSRDICQRGTSLTIQCQVDSQVTMMFWYRQQPGQSLTLIATANQGSEATYESGFVIDKFPISRPNLTFSTLTVSNMSPEDSSIYLCSVGGDGENIQYFGAGTRLSVL.

Many counts were recorded for this clonotype. The chain employs TRBV20-1 and TRBJ2-3; TRBD2 matches 9 bases. The CDR3 extends over 14 amino acids. CDR1 and CDR2 from the germline V gene are DFQATT and SNEGSKA (reference sequence). After removal of 6 bases from V and 0 bases from J, the junction contained 4 bases not matched to a gene. CDR3 sequence: CSAEAGGSTDTQYF. The CDR3 DNA reads as TGCAGTGCCGAAGCGGGGGGCAGCACAGATACGCAGTATTTT.

The CDR3: CASSPGRQGNQPQHF. Written as DNA, the CDR3 is TGTGCCAGCAGCCCCGGGAGACAGGGTAATCAGCCCCAGCATTTT. The chain couples TRBV7-9 to TRBJ1-5; 7 bases match TRBD1. Germline CDR1 and CDR2: SEHNR and FQNEAQ (reference sequence). This CDR3 has 15 amino acids. Trimming cost V 5 bases and J 4 bases; bases outside gene matches: 8.

This chain links TRBV4-2 with TRBJ1-2; TRBD1 is a possible D gene (5 bases). The CDR3 length is 15 residues. Trimming left V 6 bases short and J 6 bases short, with 20 bases between. CDR1 is LGHNA and CDR2 is YNFKEQ in the germline V gene. The CDR3 DNA reads as TGTGCCAGCAGGGTCTTACCCCAGGGTAGCGATGGCTACACCTTC. Amino acid sequence: CASRVLPQGSDGYTF.

The rearrangement joins TRBV4-1 to TRBJ2-1; TRBD1 agrees at 9 bases. CDR1 is MGHRA, CDR2 YSYEKL, per germline. The CDR3 runs 14 residues. V dropped 4 bases and J dropped 9; count of bases not matched to a gene: 7. For the CDR3, the DNA is TGCGCCAGCAGCCTCGGACAGGGGATGGGTGAGCAGTTCTTC. Translating it yields CASSLGQGMGEQFF.

The chain carries TRBV29-1 and TRBJ1-4; D is perhaps TRBD1 (5 bases). The germline V gene encodes CDR1 SQVTM and CDR2 ANQGSEA. V lost 4 bases and J lost 6, with 15 bases in between. The CDR3 is made up of 14 amino acids. Written as DNA, the CDR3 is TGCAGCGTTGTGCTCGCGACAGCGGATGAAAAACTGTTTTTT. The encoded protein is CSVVLATADEKLFF.

This clonotype was picked up one time. This chain joins TRBV7-9 and TRBJ1-6, with a tentative D call TRBD1 (5 bases). CDR1 and CDR2 (germline): SEHNR, FQNEAQ (reference sequence). Trimming stripped 4 bases from V and 10 bases from J, with 14 bases between. The CDR3 totals 14 residues. Written as DNA, the CDR3 is TGTGCCAGCAGCTCTCGGGACGTCGGATCACCCCTCCACTTT. It codes for CASSSRDVGSPLHF.